These 10 T cell receptor beta chains share one sample of origin, sequenced in a study of cytomegalovirus exposure and HLA in healthy donors. PCR used 60 Vbeta primers and 13 Jbeta primers. Produced via immunoSEQ multiplex PCR; TCRdb's table is partial and in-frame only. The sample includes approximately 100,000 clones, about 70% of them seen just once. Sequencing input: PBMCs. These receptors were taken from a woman in her thirties or forties in good health and CMV-seronegative.

V usage is TRBV7-3 and J usage is TRBJ2-1; 12 bases fit TRBD2. V shed 4 bases and J 7 bases; nucleotides not matched to a gene: 11. This CDR3 contains 17 residues. Germline CDR1 reads SGHTA; CDR2 reads FQGTGA. The CDR3 sequence: CASSYGLAGTSQNEQFF. CDR3 DNA sequence: TGTGCCAGCAGCTACGGACTAGCGGGAACATCACAGAATGAGCAGTTCTTC.

The V and J genes are TRBV19 and TRBJ2-3; 8 bases line up with TRBD2. The CDR3 runs to 15 residues. Germline CDR1 reads LNHDA; CDR2 reads SQIVND (reference sequence). V shed 3 bases, J shed 4 bases, and the junction held 6 bases outside the gene matches. Here the CDR3 reads CASSMGAGVADTQYF. CDR3 in DNA: TGTGCCAGTAGTATGGGAGCGGGAGTGGCAGATACGCAGTATTTT.

Details on this clone: One end of the junction is discordant with germline, which a read error may explain. The chain has TRBV19 and TRBJ2-1; the match to TRBD2 covers 15 bases. The CDR3 loop spans 14 amino acids. Germline CDR1 and CDR2: LNHDA and SQIVND (reference sequence). The CDR3 DNA reads as TGTGCCAGTAGTAGGACTAGCGGGGGGGCTGAGCGGTTCTTC. The encoded protein is CASSRTSGGAERFF. Together with reference TRBV19 and TRBJ2-1, the CDR3 gives the full variable domain: DGGITQSPKYLFRKEGQNVTLSCEQNLNHDAMYWYRQDPGQGLRLIYYSQIVNDFQKGDIAEGYSVSREKKESFPLTVTSAQKNPTAFYLCASSRTSGGAERFFGPGTRLTVL.

This clone came up a few times. This chain links TRBV2 with TRBJ2-7; 7 nucleotides line up with TRBD1. Germline assignment: CDR1 SNHLY and CDR2 FYNNEI. V lost 3 bases, J lost 7 bases, and 12 bases stayed unmatched. CDR3 length: 15 residues. CDR3 in amino acids: CASSDPGTALGEQYF. The CDR3 nucleotides read TGTGCCAGCAGTGATCCCGGGACAGCGCTGGGGGAGCAGTACTTC.

The gene calls are TRBV10-2 and TRBJ2-5, with D tentatively TRBD1 (5 bases). The CDR3 extends over 13 amino acids. The germline CDR1 and CDR2 sequences are WSHSY and SAAADI. Trimming left V 4 bases short and J 1 base short, with 7 bases between. CDR3 in amino acids: CASSGQGQETQYF. The CDR3 DNA is TGCGCCAGCAGTGGGCAGGGCCAAGAGACCCAGTACTTC.

V and J are TRBV6-5 and TRBJ2-5, with unresolved D. CDR1 and CDR2 from the germline V gene are MNHEY and SVGAGI. V was clipped by 0 bases and J by 7 bases, with 12 bases between them. This CDR3 is built from 14 residues. The CDR3 spells CASSYSLTQPTQYF. CDR3 in DNA: TGTGCCAGCAGTTACTCCCTGACTCAACCGACCCAGTACTTC.

The chain recombines TRBV5-1 with TRBJ2-5, with D possibly being TRBD2 (6 bases). The V gene's germline CDR1 is SGHRS and CDR2 YFSETQ. The CDR3 consists of 13 residues. V was trimmed by 1 base and J by 11 bases, leaving 15 bases between them. CDR3 nucleotides: TGCGCCAGCAGCTTGTCGGGGGTAGGAGAGCAGTACTTC. Translating gives CASSLSGVGEQYF.

The chain couples TRBV2 to TRBJ2-7, with 7 nucleotides matching TRBD1. In germline, CDR1 is SNHLY, CDR2 FYNNEI. The CDR3 spans 13 residues. V trimming: 4 bases; J trimming: 2 bases; junction bases outside the gene matches: 2. CDR3 region: CASSVGTAYEQYF. The DNA for the CDR3 is TGTGCCAGCAGTGTCGGGACAGCCTACGAGCAGTACTTC.

The V gene is TRBV5-6, the J gene TRBJ2-2; 7 bases are shared with TRBD2. V trimming: 3 bases; J trimming: 5 bases; junction bases outside the gene matches: 1. The CDR3 covers 13 residues. Germline assignment: CDR1 SGHDT and CDR2 YYEEEE. CDR3 sequence (DNA): TGTGCCAGCAGCTGGGGGGGTACCGGGGAGCTGTTTTTT. The encoded protein is CASSWGGTGELFF.

This chain links TRBV7-6 with TRBJ2-3; TRBD1 is a possible D gene (5 bases). V shed 5 bases and J shed 2 bases, with 17 bases lying between them. In germline, CDR1 is SGHVS, CDR2 FNYEAQ. This CDR3 comprises 16 residues. The CDR3 region is CASSATGPRSTDTQYF. DNA for the CDR3: TGTGCCAGCAGCGCAACAGGACCTCGATCCACAGATACGCAGTATTTT.